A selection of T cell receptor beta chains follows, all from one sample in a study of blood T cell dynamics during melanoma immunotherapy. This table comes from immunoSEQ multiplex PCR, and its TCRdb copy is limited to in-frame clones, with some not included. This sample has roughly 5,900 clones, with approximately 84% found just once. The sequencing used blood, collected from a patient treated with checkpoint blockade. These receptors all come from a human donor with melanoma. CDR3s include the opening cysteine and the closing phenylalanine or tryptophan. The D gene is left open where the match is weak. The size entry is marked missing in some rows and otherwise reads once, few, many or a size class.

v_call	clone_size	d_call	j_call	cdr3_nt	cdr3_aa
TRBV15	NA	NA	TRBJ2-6	TGTGCCACCAGCCGGCATCAGGCATCTGGGGCCAACGTCCTGACTTTC	CATSRHQASGANVLTF
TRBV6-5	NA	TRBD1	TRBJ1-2	TGTGCCAGCAGTATAGGGACAGGGTCTGGCTACACCTTC	CASSIGTGSGYTF
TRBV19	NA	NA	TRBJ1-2	TGTGCCAGTAGTGTGACAGGTGCTAACTATGGCTACACCTTC	CASSVTGANYGYTF
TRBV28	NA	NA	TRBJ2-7	TGTGCCAGCAGTCCTACACGGGCCAAGGGCAACGAGCAGTACTTC	CASSPTRAKGNEQYF
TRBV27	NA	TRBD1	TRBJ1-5	TGTGCCAGCAGTTTATGGGGGACAGGGAGCAATCAGCCCCAGCATTTT	CASSLWGTGSNQPQHF
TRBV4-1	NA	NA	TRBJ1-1	TGCGCCAGCAGCCAAGACCTCCCGAGTATGAACACTGAAGCTTTCTTT	CASSQDLPSMNTEAFF
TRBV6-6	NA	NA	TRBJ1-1	TGTGCCAGCAGTTACCCGACAGTGGTAAACACTGAAGCTTTCTTT	CASSYPTVVNTEAFF
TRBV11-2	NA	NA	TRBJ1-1	TGTGCCAGCAGCTTAAAGGGGGGGACCACTGAAGCTTTCTTT	CASSLKGGTTEAFF
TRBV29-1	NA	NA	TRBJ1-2	TGCAGCGTTGAAGACCGCGAGTACTATGGCTACACCTTC	CSVEDREYYGYTF
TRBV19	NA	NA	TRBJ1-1	TGTGCCAGTAGTATAACAGCTGCCCTTGAAGCTTTCTTT	CASSITAALEAFF
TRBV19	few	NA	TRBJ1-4	TGTGCCAGTAGGAAAAACCATCCAGGGGATGAAAAACTGTTTTTT	CASRKNHPGDEKLFF
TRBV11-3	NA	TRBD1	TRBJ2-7	TGTGCCAGCAGCTTAGCGGGACAGGCTTTTGGCGAGCAGTACTTC	CASSLAGQAFGEQYF
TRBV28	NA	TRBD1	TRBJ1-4	TGTGCCAGCAGACCTCTAGACCGGACAGGGGGCAATGAAAAACTGTTTTTT	CASRPLDRTGGNEKLFF
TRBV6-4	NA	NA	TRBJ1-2	TGTGCCAGCAGTGAATATTTCGGTCTCGAGGGCTACACCTTC	CASSEYFGLEGYTF
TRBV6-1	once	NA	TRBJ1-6	TGTGCCAGCAGTGGGGGACATTCGGGCTCACCCCTCCACTTT	CASSGGHSGSPLHF
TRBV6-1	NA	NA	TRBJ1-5	TGTGCCAGCACCCTAGACATGAGCAATCAGCCCCAGCATTTT	CASTLDMSNQPQHF
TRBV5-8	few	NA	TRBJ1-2	TGTGCCAGCAGCTCGAAGGGCCTTAGCTTCTATGGCTACACCTTC	CASSSKGLSFYGYTF
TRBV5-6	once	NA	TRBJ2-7	TGTGCCAGCAGCTTGGGAGGGGCCCCATACGAGCAGTACTTC	CASSLGGAPYEQYF
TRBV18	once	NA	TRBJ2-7	TGTGCCAGCTCACCACGGGGGCTTGAAGAGCAGTACTTC	CASSPRGLEEQYF
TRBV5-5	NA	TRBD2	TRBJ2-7	TGTGCCAGCAGCTTGCGCGGCGGGGGGAGGGAGCAGTACTTC	CASSLRGGGREQYF
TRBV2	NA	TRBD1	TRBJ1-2	TGTGCCAGCAGTGAATTCACAGGGGATAACTATGGCTACACCTTC	CASSEFTGDNYGYTF
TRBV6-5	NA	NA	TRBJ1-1	TGTGCCAGCAGTTCCGGGCCCACAGGAGCCAACACTGAAGCTTTCTTT	CASSSGPTGANTEAFF
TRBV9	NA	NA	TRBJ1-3	TGTGCCAGCAGCCTCTCCCCCACTGGGGCCGGAAACACCATATATTTT	CASSLSPTGAGNTIYF
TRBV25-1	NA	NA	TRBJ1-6	TGTGCCAGCAGATACTATAATTCACCCCTCCACTTT	CASRYYNSPLHF
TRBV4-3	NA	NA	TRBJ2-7	TGCGCCAGCAGCCAAGATGGGGGCAACGAGCAGTACTTC	CASSQDGGNEQYF
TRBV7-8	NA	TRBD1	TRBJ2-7	TGTGCCAGCAGCTTCCGGGACAGTTTATACGAGCAGTACTTC	CASSFRDSLYEQYF
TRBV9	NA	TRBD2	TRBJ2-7	TGTGCCAGCAGCCCCCAGCCCACTAGCGGGCCTTACGAGCAGTACTTC	CASSPQPTSGPYEQYF
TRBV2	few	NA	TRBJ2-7	TGTGCCAGCAAGGAGAGCTACGAGCAGTACTTC	CASKESYEQYF
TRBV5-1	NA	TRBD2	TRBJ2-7	TGCGCCAGCAGCTTTGAGCGACTAGCGGGAGCAGGGCAGTACTTC	CASSFERLAGAGQYF
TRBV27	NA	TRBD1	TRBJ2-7	TGTGCCAGCAGCATATACAGACAGGGCTACGAGCAGTACTTC	CASSIYRQGYEQYF
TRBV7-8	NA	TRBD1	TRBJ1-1	TGTGCCAGCAGCTTAGCACAACCATCCAGGGGGCTTGGGATGAACACTGAAGCTTTCTTT	CASSLAQPSRGLGMNTEAFF
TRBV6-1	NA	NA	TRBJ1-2	TGTGCCAGCAGTGAAGCGGTGGCAGGGTCCTATGGCTACACCTTC	CASSEAVAGSYGYTF
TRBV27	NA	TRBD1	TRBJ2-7	TGTGCCAGCACTCCGACGGGGACAGGGGGACGCGAGCAGTACTTC	CASTPTGTGGREQYF
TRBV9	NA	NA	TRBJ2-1	TGTGCCAGCAGCGTCCTGACAGTTGGCAATGAGCAGTTCTTC	CASSVLTVGNEQFF
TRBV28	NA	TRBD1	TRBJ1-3	TGTGCCAGCAGTTTACCGGCGCAGGGGGCCTTCTCTGGAAACACCATATATTTT	CASSLPAQGAFSGNTIYF
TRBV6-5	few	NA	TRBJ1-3	TGTGCCAGCAGTGTGCAGGGCTCTGGAAACACCATATATTTT	CASSVQGSGNTIYF
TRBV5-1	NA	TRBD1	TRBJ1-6	TGCGCCACCCGGGACAGCGATTCACCCCTCCACTTT	CATRDSDSPLHF
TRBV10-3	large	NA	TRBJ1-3	TGTGCCATCATGACCGACGGCTCTGGAAACACCATATATTTT	CAIMTDGSGNTIYF
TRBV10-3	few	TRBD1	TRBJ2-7	TGTGCCATCGGGGACAGGGCTGACGAGCAGTACTTC	CAIGDRADEQYF
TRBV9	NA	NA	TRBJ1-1	TGTGCCAGCAGCGTAGCGGGTTCGGCTGAAGCTTTCTTT	CASSVAGSAEAFF
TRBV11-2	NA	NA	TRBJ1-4	TGTGCCAGCGGACCAATGAGTGGGTCAGGAAAACTGTTTTTT	CASGPMSGSGKLFF
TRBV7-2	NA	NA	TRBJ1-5	TGTGCCAGCAGCTTAGCAGGGCGTGGGAGCAATCAGCCCCAGCATTTT	CASSLAGRGSNQPQHF
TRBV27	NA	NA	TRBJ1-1	TGTGCCAGCAGCCGGGACGGATGGAACACTGAAGCTTTCTTT	CASSRDGWNTEAFF
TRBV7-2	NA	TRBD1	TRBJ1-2	TGTGCCAGCAGCTTATCCTGGGGGGACAGTACTAACTATGGCTACACCTTC	CASSLSWGDSTNYGYTF
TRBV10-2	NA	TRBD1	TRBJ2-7	TGCGCCAGCGGGAACCGACAGGGAGCCTACGAGCAGTACTTC	CASGNRQGAYEQYF
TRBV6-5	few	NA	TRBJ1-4	TGTGCCAGCAGCTCACAAGGGGGGGAAAAACTGTTTTTT	CASSSQGGEKLFF
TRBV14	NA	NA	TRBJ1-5	TGTGCCAGCAGCCATAAGGACAGATGCAATCAGCCCCAGCATTTT	CASSHKDRCNQPQHF
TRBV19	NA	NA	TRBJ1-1	TGTGCCAGTAGTAGACTTACGTTTATGAACACTGAAGCTTTCTTT	CASSRLTFMNTEAFF
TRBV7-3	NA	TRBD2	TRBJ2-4	TGTGCCAGCAGCTCTAGTCCGGGAGGGCCGCATATGGCCAAAAACATTCAGTACTTC	CASSSSPGGPHMAKNIQYF
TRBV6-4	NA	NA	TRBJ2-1	TGTGCCAGCAGTGCTGGGGGGGGCCGGAATGAGCAGTTCTTC	CASSAGGGRNEQFF
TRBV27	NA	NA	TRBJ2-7	TGTGCCAGCAGTCCCCACAGGGCCTACGAGCAGTACTTC	CASSPHRAYEQYF
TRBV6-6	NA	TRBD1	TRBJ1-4	TGTGCCAGCAGTTACCCCACGGACAGGGCGACGGAACTGTTTTTT	CASSYPTDRATELFF
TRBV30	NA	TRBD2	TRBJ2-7	TGTGCCTGGAGTCTGGCGGGAGTTAGCCACGAGCAGTACTTC	CAWSLAGVSHEQYF
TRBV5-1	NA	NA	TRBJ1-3	TGCGCCAGCAGCCAAGACAGCTCTGGAAACACCATATATTTT	CASSQDSSGNTIYF